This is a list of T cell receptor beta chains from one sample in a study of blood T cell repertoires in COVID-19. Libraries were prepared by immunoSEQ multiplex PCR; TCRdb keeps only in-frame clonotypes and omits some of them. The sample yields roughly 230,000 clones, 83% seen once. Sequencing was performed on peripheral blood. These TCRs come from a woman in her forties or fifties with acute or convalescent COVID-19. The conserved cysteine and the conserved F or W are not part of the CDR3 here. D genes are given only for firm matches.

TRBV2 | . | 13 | ASSDSDTRGTEAF
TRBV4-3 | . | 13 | ASSQDYQGIYGYT
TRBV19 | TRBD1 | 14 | ASRGQDRGGGETQY
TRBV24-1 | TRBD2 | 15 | ATSAYQAGGLPETQY
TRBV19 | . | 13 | ASQWRGRAGNTIY
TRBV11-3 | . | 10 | ASSLDRGTQF
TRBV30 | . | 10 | AWSVGGYEQY
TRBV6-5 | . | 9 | ASIAGNTIY
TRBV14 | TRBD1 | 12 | ASSQWTGGYEQY
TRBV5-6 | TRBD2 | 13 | ASSLPGLDHTGQY
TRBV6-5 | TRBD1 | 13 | ASRAGQGANQPQH
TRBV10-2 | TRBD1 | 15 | ASSATGGASAKNIQY
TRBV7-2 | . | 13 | ASSLNIANTGELF
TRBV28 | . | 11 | ASTPGDGKTQY
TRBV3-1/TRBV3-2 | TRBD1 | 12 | ASSQGQLNTEAF
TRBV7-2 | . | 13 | ASSSRTGVNTEAF
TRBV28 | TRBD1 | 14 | ASSIPPGQGAVRQY
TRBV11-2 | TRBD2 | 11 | ASSDLAGGEQF
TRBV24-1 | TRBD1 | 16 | ATSDPYGTGGVTGELF
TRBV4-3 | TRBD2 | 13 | ASSQGRGGHNEQF
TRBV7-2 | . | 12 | ASSLVIGEWEQF
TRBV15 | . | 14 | ATSRGGQLNTGELF
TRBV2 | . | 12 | ASRVSVSNQPQH
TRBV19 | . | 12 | ASSITGTNEKLF
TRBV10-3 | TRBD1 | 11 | AISASTGGGQY
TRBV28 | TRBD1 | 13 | ASSPWGGQGLTQY
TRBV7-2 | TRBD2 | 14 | ASSLSLGGGGETQY
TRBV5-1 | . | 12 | ASSLEEPTGELF